These 27 T cell receptor beta chains share one sample of origin, sequenced in a study of blood T cell repertoires in COVID-19. TCRdb's table, derived via immunoSEQ multiplex PCR, lists solely in-frame clones and lacks some. The sample contains over 150,000 clones, about 88% of which appear only once. The source material was peripheral blood. The source is a man in his fifties or sixties with COVID-19, enrolled during active disease.

The chain links TRBV27 to TRBJ2-7, with D possibly matching TRBD2 (5 bases). CDR3 length equals 13 residues. Germline V gene sequence: CDR1 MNHEY, CDR2 SMNVEV (reference sequence). The germline V and J ends were trimmed by 3 bases and 2 bases, with 8 bases remaining between them. The CDR3, as DNA: TGTGCCAGCAGTTTTCCGGGAACCTACGAGCAGTACTTC. It translates to CASSFPGTYEQYF.

The DNA of the CDR3 is TGTGCCAGCAGTTCCCGGGACAGCGGCTACGAGCAGTACTTC. Translation gives CASSSRDSGYEQYF. The chain carries TRBV28 and TRBJ2-7; 7 nucleotides align to TRBD1. With 4 bases clipped from V and 3 bases from J, the junction kept 6 bases outside the gene matches. The CDR3 runs to 14 residues. CDR1 and CDR2 from the germline V gene are MDHEN and SYDVKM.

This clone was observed at least ten times. V usage is TRBV4-3 and J usage is TRBJ2-1; 16 bases are a match to TRBD2. The length of the CDR3 is 18 residues. The germline V gene has CDR1 LGHNA and CDR2 YSLEER. V was pared by 4 bases and J by 4 bases, with 7 bases of the junction left unmatched. CDR3 loop: CASSRGTSGGARYNEQFF. Here the CDR3 DNA reads TGCGCCAGCAGCCGAGGGACTAGCGGGGGGGCAAGGTACAATGAGCAGTTCTTC.

This clone was counted once. This rearrangement joins TRBV28 to TRBJ2-5; 9 nucleotides match TRBD1. CDR1 is MDHEN, CDR2 SYDVKM, per germline. The CDR3 has 17 residues. V trimming: 2 bases; J trimming: 7 bases; junction bases outside the gene matches: 14. CDR3 in DNA: TGTGCCAGCAGTTTACGAACCCGGACAGGGGCGAACGGGACCCAGTACTTC. Translated: CASSLRTRTGANGTQYF. Filled out from reference TRBV28 and TRBJ2-5, the complete variable domain reads DVKVTQSSRYLVKRTGEKVFLECVQDMDHENMFWYRQDPGLGLRLIYFSYDVKMKEKGDIPEGYSVSREKKERFSLILESASTNQTSMYLCASSLRTRTGANGTQYFGPGTRLLVL.

The chain has TRBV28 and TRBJ2-3, with 9 bases fitting TRBD1. Germline V gives CDR1 MDHEN, CDR2 SYDVKM. The CDR3 has 16 residues. After removal of 4 bases from V and 4 bases from J, the junction contained 9 bases not matched to a gene. The CDR3: CASSSPWTGEADTQYF. CDR3 bases: TGTGCCAGCAGTTCGCCTTGGACAGGGGAAGCAGATACGCAGTATTTT.

This clone was recorded only once. The chain uses TRBV18 and TRBJ2-3; the match to TRBD1 covers 7 bases. The ends lost 6 bases at V and 6 bases at J; junction bases unmatched: 3. CDR1 and CDR2 from the germline V gene are KGHSH and LQKENI. The CDR3 is made up of 12 amino acids. The CDR3 sequence is CASSPTGDTQYF. Written as DNA, the CDR3 is TGTGCCAGCTCCCCGACAGGGGATACGCAGTATTTT.

The V call is TRBV19, the J call TRBJ2-6, with TRBD2 matching over 9 bases. V shed 4 bases and J 0 bases; nucleotides not matched to a gene: 1. The length of the CDR3 is 16 residues. Germline lookup yields CDR1 LNHDA and CDR2 SQIVND (reference sequence). The CDR3 loop reads CASSSGGASGANVLTF. The CDR3 DNA sequence: TGTGCCAGTAGTAGCGGGGGGGCCTCTGGGGCCAACGTCCTGACTTTC.

The rearrangement links TRBV18 to TRBJ1-5, with 7 bases matching TRBD1. This CDR3 comprises 15 residues. Trimming took 3 bases from V and 3 from J; bases not matched to a gene: 5. CDR1 KGHSH and CDR2 LQKENI come from the germline V gene. CDR3 sequence (DNA): TGTGCCAGCTCACCGGCCGGGACAGTCAATCAGCCCCAGCATTTT. Its translation: CASSPAGTVNQPQHF. The full variable domain, in which reference TRBV18 and TRBJ1-5 provide the parts outside the CDR3, is NAGVMQNPRHLVRRRGQEARLRCSPMKGHSHVYWYRQLPEEGLKFMVYLQKENIIDESGMPKERFSAEFPKEGPSILRIQQVVRGDSAAYFCASSPAGTVNQPQHFGDGTRLSIL.

The rearrangement joins TRBV5-1 to TRBJ1-1, with TRBD1 matching 7 bases. The V gene end was trimmed by 4 bases and the J gene end by 4 bases; junction bases not matched to a gene: 4. The germline V gene encodes CDR1 SGHRS and CDR2 YFSETQ. This CDR3 is 13 amino acids long. As DNA, the CDR3 is TGCGCCAGCAGCAATACAGGGGTCACTGAAGCTTTCTTT. Its translation: CASSNTGVTEAFF. The complete variable domain, with remaining parts taken from reference TRBV5-1 and TRBJ1-1, reads KAGVTQTPRYLIKTRGQQVTLSCSPISGHRSVSWYQQTPGQGLQFLFEYFSETQRNKGNFPGRFSGRQFSNSRSEMNVSTLELGDSALYLCASSNTGVTEAFFGQGTRLTVV.

The chain joins TRBV7-2 to TRBJ2-1; 7 nucleotides align to TRBD2. CDR1 is SGHTA, CDR2 FQGNSA, per germline. V shed 5 bases and J 9 bases; nucleotides not matched to a gene: 4. The CDR3 length is 12 residues. CDR3 region: CASSPAGVEQFF. The CDR3 DNA reads as TGTGCCAGCAGCCCGGCGGGGGTTGAGCAGTTCTTC. The full variable domain, its missing parts supplied by reference TRBV7-2 and TRBJ2-1, is GAGVSQSPSNKVTEKGKDVELRCDPISGHTALYWYRQSLGQGLEFLIYFQGNSAPDKSGLPSDRFSAERTGGSVSTLTIQRTQQEDSAVYLCASSPAGVEQFFGPGTRLTVL.

This sequence joins TRBV2 and TRBJ1-1, with D uncertain. Trimming took off 10 bases at V and 0 bases at J, with 12 bases between the two ends. The CDR3 has 13 amino acids. Germline V gene sequence: CDR1 SNHLY, CDR2 FYNNEI. Written as DNA, the CDR3 is TGTGCCATTACGAACCCAGTGAACACTGAAGCTTTCTTT. This translates into CAITNPVNTEAFF.

This chain uses TRBV7-8 with TRBJ2-2; D may be TRBD1 (6 bases). This CDR3 region has 13 residues. The germline V and J ends were trimmed by 6 bases and 6 bases, with 11 bases remaining between them. Germline V gives CDR1 SGHVS, CDR2 FQNEAQ. The CDR3 region has the DNA TGTGCCAGCAGTCCAGGGGAACCCGGGGAGCTGTTTTTT. It is translated as CASSPGEPGELFF.

V and J are TRBV29-1 and TRBJ2-1, with TRBD2 matching 11 bases. V shed 7 bases and J 7 bases; nucleotides not matched to a gene: 6. Germline CDR1 SQVTM, CDR2 ANQGSEA. The CDR3 spans 13 residues. CDR3 sequence: CSEIAGGPNEQFF. DNA of the CDR3: TGCAGCGAGATAGCGGGAGGGCCAAATGAGCAGTTCTTC.

J is TRBJ1-2 and V is TRBV4-1; D gene uncertain. This CDR3 comprises 15 residues. V was cut by 0 bases and J by 0 bases, with 8 bases left in between. Per germline, CDR1 MGHRA and CDR2 YSYEKL. This CDR3 reads CASSQETSTNYGYTF. In DNA, the CDR3 is TGCGCCAGCAGCCAAGAGACATCCACTAACTATGGCTACACCTTC.

The V and J genes are TRBV2 and TRBJ2-7; 11 bases align to TRBD1. Germline-derived CDR1 and CDR2 are SNHLY and FYNNEI. V shed 5 bases, J shed 4 bases, and the junction held 10 bases outside the gene matches. The length of the CDR3 is 16 residues. The CDR3 loop is CASSTSRTGGQYEQYF. CDR3 sequence (DNA): TGTGCCAGCAGTACCAGTAGGACAGGGGGCCAATACGAGCAGTACTTC.

In DNA, the CDR3 is TGTGCCAGTAGTATATTAACATCCCCGGGATACACTGAAGCTTTCTTT. Protein sequence: CASSILTSPGYTEAFF. This chain connects TRBV19 to TRBJ1-1; D remains unclear. CDR1 and CDR2 from the germline V gene are LNHDA and SQIVND (reference sequence). The CDR3 sequence is 16 residues long. V lost 2 bases to trimming and J lost 3 bases, with 16 bases between them.

This chain uses TRBV28 with TRBJ2-4; D might be TRBD2 (6 bases). CDR1 and CDR2 from the germline V gene are MDHEN and SYDVKM. Trimming stripped 2 bases from V and 6 bases from J, with 11 bases between. There are 14 residues in the CDR3. The CDR3 DNA is TGTGCCAGCAGTTTAGGAGGGGTGGGAAACATTCAGTACTTC. It specifies CASSLGGVGNIQYF.

V gene TRBV7-2 combines with J gene TRBJ2-5, with TRBD2 matching over 13 bases. The germline CDR1 and CDR2 sequences are SGHTA and FQGNSA. The CDR3 has 16 amino acids. With 3 bases clipped from V and 0 bases from J, the junction kept 1 base outside the gene matches. CDR3 sequence (DNA): TGTGCCAGCAGCTTGGGACTAGCGGGGAACCAAGAGACCCAGTACTTC. It encodes CASSLGLAGNQETQYF.

This clone was observed once. The chain recombines TRBV6-2 or TRBV6-3 with TRBJ1-1; D gene ambiguous. The CDR3 has 12 amino acids. CDR1 is MNHEY and CDR2 is SVGEGT in the germline V gene. The V gene lost 5 bases and the J gene lost 0 bases, with 4 bases spanning the gap. CDR3 DNA sequence: TGTGCCAGCAGTCCAATGAACACTGAAGCTTTCTTT. It encodes CASSPMNTEAFF.

The gene calls are TRBV5-1 and TRBJ1-1; 8 nucleotides agree with TRBD1. The germline CDR1 and CDR2 sequences are SGHRS and YFSETQ. Trimming removed 0 bases from V and 3 bases from J; junction bases left unmatched: 4. The CDR3 sequence is 15 residues long. This CDR3 reads CASSLGAGGYTEAFF. CDR3 nucleotide sequence: TGCGCCAGCAGCTTGGGGGCAGGGGGCTACACTGAAGCTTTCTTT.

This clone has just a few counts. The J gene is TRBJ2-5, the V gene TRBV4-2, with D maybe TRBD1 (6 bases). This CDR3 has 14 amino acids. The germline V gene encodes CDR1 LGHNA and CDR2 YNFKEQ. The V gene lost 2 bases and the J gene lost 2 bases, with 9 bases spanning the gap. The chain's CDR3 is CASSQLTGQETQYF. CDR3 sequence (DNA): TGTGCCAGCAGCCAACTAACAGGGCAAGAGACCCAGTACTTC.

The chain joins TRBV9 to TRBJ1-1; maybe TRBD1 (5 bases). The CDR3 spans 14 residues. V dropped 0 bases and J dropped 4 bases, with 10 bases sitting between them. Germline CDR1 and CDR2: SGDLS and YYNGEE. CDR3 amino acids: CASSVGGGSTEAFF. The CDR3 region has the DNA TGTGCCAGCAGCGTAGGGGGCGGAAGCACTGAAGCTTTCTTT.

The chain uses TRBV27 and TRBJ2-3; TRBD2 agrees at 8 bases. Germline V gives CDR1 MNHEY, CDR2 SMNVEV (reference sequence). With 3 bases clipped from V and 2 bases from J, the junction kept 19 bases outside the gene matches. This CDR3 has 20 amino acids. CDR3 nucleotides: TGTGCCAGCAGTTTCCATTTGCAACCGGGACTAGGGCGGTTCACAGATACGCAGTATTTT. It translates to CASSFHLQPGLGRFTDTQYF.

The rearrangement links TRBV7-8 to TRBJ2-2, with a tentative D call TRBD2 (6 bases). The CDR3 is made up of 16 amino acids. The V end lost 7 bases, the J end lost 6 bases, and 21 bases lay between the germline ends. CDR1 is SGHVS and CDR2 is FQNEAQ in the germline V gene. Here the CDR3 DNA reads TGTGCCAGCATCCCAGACGGGGGTCCGTCTCCCGGGGAGCTGTTTTTT. The encoded protein is CASIPDGGPSPGELFF. Full variable domain (outside the CDR3, taken from reference TRBV7-8 and TRBJ2-2): GAGVSQSPRYKVAKRGQDVALRCDPISGHVSLFWYQQALGQGPEFLTYFQNEAQLDKSGLPSDRFFAERPEGSVSTLKIQRTQQEDSAVYLCASIPDGGPSPGELFFGEGSRLTVL.

This clone has just a few counts. The chain recombines TRBV10-3 with TRBJ2-7, with 10 bases fitting TRBD1. This CDR3 has 15 residues. With 4 bases clipped from V and 4 bases from J, the junction kept 7 bases outside the gene matches. The germline CDR1 and CDR2 sequences are ENHRY and SYGVKD. CDR3 in amino acids: CAISAGQGSGYEQYF. CDR3 DNA sequence: TGTGCCATCAGTGCGGGACAGGGGAGCGGTTACGAGCAGTACTTC.

V usage is TRBV25-1 and J usage is TRBJ1-6; D perhaps matches TRBD1 (6 bases). Between the trimmed V and J ends, which lost 6 bases and 4 bases, there was a span of 7 bases. The CDR3 is 13 amino acids. Germline V gene data show CDR1 as MGHDK and CDR2 as SYGVNS. CDR3 coding DNA: TGTGCCAGCAGGCAGGGGTATAATTCACCCCTCCACTTT. Translated: CASRQGYNSPLHF.

The gene calls are TRBV15 and TRBJ2-2; a possible D gene is TRBD2 (7 bases). The length of the CDR3 is 15 residues. Germline assignment: CDR1 LNHNV and CDR2 YYDKDF (reference sequence). Trimming took off 1 base at V and 5 bases at J, with 11 bases between the two ends. As DNA, the CDR3 is TGTGCCACCAGCAGAGTGGCGGGGGCTACCGGGGAGCTGTTTTTT. It specifies CATSRVAGATGELFF.